A selection of T cell receptor beta chains follows, all from one sample in a study of PD-1 blockade in classical Hodgkin lymphoma. The assay was immunoSEQ multiplex PCR, and TCRdb's table has in-frame clones only and misses some. Counted here are 100,000 or so clones, about nine tenths occurring once; the ten biggest clones make up about 2.9%. Specimen: peripheral blood mononuclear cells (PBMCs), collected before the fourth cycle of nivolumab. These receptors were collected from a human donor with classical Hodgkin lymphoma. Both conserved end residues are part of each CDR3. Rows may omit the clone size; those that give it use once, few, many or a size class.

abundance: .; v_gene: TRBV7-9; CDR3aa: CASSLVGVEDNEQFF
abundance: once; v_gene: TRBV5-6; CDR3aa: CASSLEERGGSNQPQHF
abundance: .; v_gene: TRBV19; CDR3aa: CASSVTGTPNEKLFF
abundance: .; v_gene: TRBV6-6; CDR3aa: CASFSPLHF
abundance: .; v_gene: TRBV14; CDR3aa: CASSRRGSWDRLRETQYF
abundance: .; v_gene: TRBV15; CDR3aa: CATRRGAGWGTDTQYF
abundance: .; v_gene: TRBV9; CDR3aa: CASSGQTDFYGYTF
abundance: .; v_gene: TRBV19; CDR3aa: CASAPSIGNTEAFF
abundance: few; v_gene: TRBV7-6; CDR3aa: CASSQNAMSYNEQFF
abundance: few; v_gene: TRBV10-3; CDR3aa: CATIEEDYATDTQYF
abundance: once; v_gene: TRBV2; CDR3aa: CASIMGTYTEAFF
abundance: .; v_gene: TRBV11-2; CDR3aa: CASSSRISLNTEAFF
abundance: .; v_gene: TRBV6-5; CDR3aa: CASSYLQGIYGYTF
abundance: .; v_gene: TRBV4-3; CDR3aa: CASSQEETRDTQYF
abundance: .; v_gene: TRBV9; CDR3aa: CASSGTSGNEQFF
abundance: .; v_gene: TRBV2; CDR3aa: CASSEASGSYGYTF
abundance: .; v_gene: TRBV13; CDR3aa: CASSSLRDRVTNVLTF
abundance: .; v_gene: TRBV6-5; CDR3aa: CAGSYVQGLSYEQYF
abundance: .; v_gene: TRBV5-6; CDR3aa: CASSLGMGNEQYF
abundance: .; v_gene: TRBV19; CDR3aa: CASSTWDRGRYEQYF
abundance: .; v_gene: TRBV4-3; CDR3aa: CASSQVGQTGFGYTF
abundance: .; v_gene: TRBV30; CDR3aa: CAWRPQGGGDEQFF